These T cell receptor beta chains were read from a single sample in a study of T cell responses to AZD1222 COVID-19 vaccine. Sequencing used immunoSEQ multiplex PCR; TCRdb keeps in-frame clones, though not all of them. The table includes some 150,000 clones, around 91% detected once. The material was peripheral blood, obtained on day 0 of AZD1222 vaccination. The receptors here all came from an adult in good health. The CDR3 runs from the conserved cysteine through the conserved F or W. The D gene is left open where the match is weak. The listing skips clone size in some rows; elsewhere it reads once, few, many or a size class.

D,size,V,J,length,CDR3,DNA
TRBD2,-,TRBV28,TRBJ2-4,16,CASSEFRLAQGNIQYF,TGTGCCAGCAGCGAATTTCGACTAGCCCAGGGAAACATTCAGTACTTC
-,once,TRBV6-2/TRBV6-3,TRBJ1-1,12,CASSATVTEAFF,TGTGCCAGCAGTGCGACCGTAACTGAAGCTTTCTTT
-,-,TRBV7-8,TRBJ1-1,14,CASSFRVDNTEAFF,TGTGCCAGCAGCTTCAGGGTCGATAACACTGAAGCTTTCTTT
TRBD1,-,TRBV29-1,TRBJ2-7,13,CSVDRQGRDEQYF,TGCAGCGTGGATAGACAGGGACGCGACGAGCAGTACTTC
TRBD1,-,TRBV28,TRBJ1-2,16,CASSSSLMGQNYGYTF,TGTGCCAGCAGTTCCTCTCTTATGGGACAGAACTATGGCTACACCTTC
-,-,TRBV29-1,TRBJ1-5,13,CSVRGSINQPQHF,TGCAGCGTTCGGGGGAGTATCAATCAGCCCCAGCATTTT
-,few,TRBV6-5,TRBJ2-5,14,CASTYTRVRETQYF,TGTGCCAGCACCTACACTAGGGTCCGGGAGACCCAGTACTTC
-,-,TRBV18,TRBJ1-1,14,CASSQTRENTEAFF,TGTGCCAGCTCCCAAACCCGGGAGAACACTGAAGCTTTCTTT
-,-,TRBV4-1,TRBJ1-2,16,CASSQEEGAGLYGYTF,TGCGCCAGCAGCCAAGAGGAGGGCGCAGGACTATATGGCTACACCTTC
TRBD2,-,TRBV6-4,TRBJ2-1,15,CASSQAGESYNEQFF,TGTGCCAGCAGCCAAGCGGGAGAGTCCTACAATGAGCAGTTCTTC
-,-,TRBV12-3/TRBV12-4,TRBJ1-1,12,CASSVWGTEAFF,TGTGCCAGCAGTGTTTGGGGGACTGAAGCTTTCTTT
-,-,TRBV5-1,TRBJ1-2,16,CASSPTTAAVRGGYTF,TGCGCCAGCAGCCCGACGACAGCCGCCGTTAGAGGTGGCTACACCTTC
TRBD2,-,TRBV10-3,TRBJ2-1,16,CAISEVRLAGRDEQFF,TGTGCCATCAGTGAAGTCCGGCTAGCGGGGAGGGATGAGCAGTTCTTC
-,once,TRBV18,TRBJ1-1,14,CASSLLDENTEAFF,TGTGCCAGCTCACTCCTTGACGAGAACACTGAAGCTTTCTTT
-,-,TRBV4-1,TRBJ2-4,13,CASSPAAKNIQYF,TGCGCCAGCAGCCCAGCTGCCAAAAACATTCAGTACTTC
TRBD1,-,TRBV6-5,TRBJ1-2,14,CASSRTQGIYGYTF,TGTGCCAGCAGTCGGACACAGGGGATCTATGGCTACACCTTC
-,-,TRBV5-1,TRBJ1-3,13,CASSLGSGNTIYF,TGCGCCAGCAGCTTGGGGTCTGGAAACACCATATATTTT
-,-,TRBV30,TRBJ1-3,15,CAWSVWGSSGNTIYF,TGTGCCTGGAGTGTATGGGGGAGCTCTGGAAACACCATATATTTT
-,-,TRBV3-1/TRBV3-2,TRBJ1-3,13,CASSQDYVTTIYF,TGTGCCAGCAGCCAAGATTACGTGACCACCATATATTTT
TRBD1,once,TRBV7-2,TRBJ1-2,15,CASSTPGTGLYGYTF,TGTGCCAGCAGCACCCCCGGGACAGGACTATATGGCTACACCTTC
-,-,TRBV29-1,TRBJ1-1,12,CSVTRGDTEAFF,TGCAGCGTAACTAGGGGGGACACTGAAGCTTTCTTT
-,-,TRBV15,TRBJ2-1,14,CATSRRLEGREQFF,TGTGCCACCAGCAGACGCTTGGAGGGGAGAGAGCAGTTCTTC
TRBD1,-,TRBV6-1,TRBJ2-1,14,CASSERSDRGPQFF,TGTGCCAGCAGTGAACGTTCAGACAGGGGGCCTCAGTTCTTC
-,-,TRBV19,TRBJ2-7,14,CASSMGTGTYEQYF,TGTGCCAGTAGTATGGGAACAGGAACCTACGAGCAGTACTTC
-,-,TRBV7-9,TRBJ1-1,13,CASSLAVGTEAFF,TGTGCCAGCAGCTTAGCGGTGGGGACTGAAGCTTTCTTT
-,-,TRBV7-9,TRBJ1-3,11,CASSSSNTIYF,TGTGCCAGCAGCTCGAGTAACACCATATATTTT
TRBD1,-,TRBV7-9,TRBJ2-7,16,CASSPKTGQGAAEQYF,TGTGCCAGCAGTCCGAAAACGGGACAGGGGGCGGCCGAGCAGTACTTC
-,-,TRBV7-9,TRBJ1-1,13,CASSLELSTEAFF,TGTGCCAGCAGCTTAGAGTTGAGTACTGAAGCTTTCTTT
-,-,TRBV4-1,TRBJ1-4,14,CASSQAGFAEKLFF,TGCGCCAGCAGCCAAGCTGGGTTTGCTGAAAAACTGTTTTTT
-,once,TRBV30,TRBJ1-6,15,CAWKRGSSYNSPLHF,TGTGCCTGGAAAAGGGGAAGCTCCTATAATTCACCCCTCCACTTT
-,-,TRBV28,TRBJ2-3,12,CASTPRWGAQYF,TGTGCCAGCACTCCTAGGTGGGGGGCGCAGTATTTT
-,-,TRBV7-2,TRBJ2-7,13,CASSLQLIYEQYF,TGTGCCAGCAGCTTACAACTGATCTACGAGCAGTACTTC
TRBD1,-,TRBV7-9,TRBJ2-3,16,CASSSGTGIATDTQYF,TGTGCCAGCAGCTCCGGGACAGGGATCGCCACAGATACGCAGTATTTT
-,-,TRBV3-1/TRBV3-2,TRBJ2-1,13,CASSQPSSNEQFF,TGTGCCAGCAGCCAACCCTCCAGCAATGAGCAGTTCTTC
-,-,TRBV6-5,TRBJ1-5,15,CASRLQGGENQPQHF,TGTGCCAGCAGGCTGCAGGGTGGGGAAAATCAGCCCCAGCATTTT
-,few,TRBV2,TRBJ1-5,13,CASSEGSLQPQHF,TGTGCCAGCAGTGAGGGGTCACTTCAGCCCCAGCATTTT
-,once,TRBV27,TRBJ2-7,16,CASSSPTEGGNYEQYF,TGTGCCAGCAGTTCCCCCACTGAGGGTGGCAACTACGAGCAGTACTTC
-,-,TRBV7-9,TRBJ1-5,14,CASSLEGKGQPQHF,TGTGCCAGCAGCTTAGAGGGGAAGGGCCAGCCCCAGCATTTT
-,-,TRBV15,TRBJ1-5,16,CATSVRRTGSNQPQHF,TGTGCCACCAGCGTACGTAGGACGGGGAGCAATCAGCCCCAGCATTTT
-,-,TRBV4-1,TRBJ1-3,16,CASSQTTSRIGSTIYF,TGCGCCAGCAGCCAGACGACAAGCCGTATTGGGAGCACCATATATTTT
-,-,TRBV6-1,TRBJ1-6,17,CASSEEARSSYNSPLHF,TGTGCCAGCAGTGAAGAGGCGAGGAGCTCCTATAATTCACCCCTCCACTTT
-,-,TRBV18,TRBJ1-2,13,CASSQQEGLDYTF,TGTGCCAGCTCACAACAGGAGGGTTTGGACTACACCTTC
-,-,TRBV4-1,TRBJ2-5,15,CASSQDSEVVETQYF,TGCGCCAGCAGCCAAGATTCGGAAGTAGTTGAGACCCAGTACTTC
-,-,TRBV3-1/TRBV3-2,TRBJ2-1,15,CASSGTPGSYNEQFF,TGTGCCAGCAGCGGAACCCCGGGCTCCTACAATGAGCAGTTCTTC
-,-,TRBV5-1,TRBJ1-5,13,CASSLGSNQPQHF,TGCGCCAGCAGCTTGGGGTCCAATCAGCCCCAGCATTTT
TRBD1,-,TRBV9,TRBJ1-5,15,CASSEQGAPNQPQHF,TGTGCCAGCAGCGAACAGGGGGCGCCCAATCAGCCCCAGCATTTT
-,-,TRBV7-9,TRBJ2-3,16,CASSLARMVDTDTQYF,TGTGCCAGCAGCTTAGCGAGGATGGTAGACACAGATACGCAGTATTTT
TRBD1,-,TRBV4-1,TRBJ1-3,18,CASSPRDSSTISGNTIYF,TGCGCCAGCAGCCCTCGGGACAGCTCAACAATCTCTGGAAACACCATATATTTT